This T cell receptor (beta chain) is drawn from a study of OX40 agonist ivuxolimab in advanced cancers. Study details: Subjects had a mean age of about 65 years, with a range of 23 to 79; 82.7% were male.

On this clone: Its antigen is unknown.

General study points: At doses 0.1 to 3.0 mg/kg, CD4+ and CD8+ clones expanded. Fewer expanded clones were found on average in CD4+ than in CD8+ T cells.

Assay used: immunoSEQ multiplex PCR; TCRdb lists only in-frame clones, some missing. The sample holds about 62,000 clones, around 85% seen once. J lost 7 bases, V lost 4 bases, and 6 bases had no gene match. This CDR3 comprises 16 residues. Germline assignment: CDR1 MGHRA and CDR2 YSYEKL. Baseline was the first blood sampling point, followed by cycle 4 day 1 and cycle 7 day 1. Material: CD4+ or CD8+ T cells sorted from blood, obtained in a trial of the OX40 agonist ivuxolimab. The chain has TRBV4-1 and TRBJ2-2; 13 bases agree with TRBD2. This sequence was found in an adult with an advanced solid tumor such as melanoma, head and neck, liver or kidney cancer. Here the CDR3 reads CASSLGLAGEFGELFF. The CDR3 DNA reads TGCGCCAGCAGCCTCGGACTAGCGGGAGAGTTCGGGGAGCTGTTTTTT.